A selection of T cell receptor beta chains follows, all from one sample in a study of blood T cell repertoires in COVID-19. The data were produced by immunoSEQ multiplex PCR, yet TCRdb's version contains in-frame clones alone and is incomplete. The sample yields around 200,000 clones, about three quarters seen once. Input material: peripheral blood. These receptors all come from a woman in her 70s with acute or convalescent COVID-19. Each CDR3 is given with its conserved first and last residue. A D gene is named only where the DNA matches it firmly.

v_call	d_call	j_call	cdr3_length	cdr3_nt	cdr3_aa
TRBV10-3	NA	TRBJ2-6	12	TGTGCCATGAGCGCTGGGGCCAACGTCCTGACTTTC	CAMSAGANVLTF
TRBV18	NA	TRBJ2-3	15	TGTGCCAGCCCCCCGCCGGGACTGGCAATGGGTACGCAGTATTTT	CASPPPGLAMGTQYF
TRBV19	TRBD1	TRBJ2-5	13	TGTGCCAGTAGGGACAGGGGTTATGAGACCCAGTACTTC	CASRDRGYETQYF
TRBV5-4	NA	TRBJ2-7	15	TGTGCCAGCAGCTTGGGGAGGGGAACACCTTACGAGCAGTACTTC	CASSLGRGTPYEQYF
TRBV27	TRBD1	TRBJ2-1	15	TGTGCCAGCAGTTTAAGCGGACAGGGGATCAATGAGCAGTTCTTC	CASSLSGQGINEQFF
TRBV29-1	NA	TRBJ2-2	14	TGCAGCGTTGAATGGCCCCCGGGGACCGGGGAGCTGTTTTTT	CSVEWPPGTGELFF
TRBV7-9	NA	TRBJ2-5	13	TGTGCCAGCAGCTATGCGGGGGCGAAGACCCAGTACTTC	CASSYAGAKTQYF
TRBV5-8	NA	TRBJ2-7	13	TGTGCCAGCAGCTTCCGCCTAAGGGGCGAGCAGTACTTC	CASSFRLRGEQYF
TRBV7-2	TRBD1	TRBJ2-7	14	TGTGCCAGCAGCTTAGGAGGGACAGGCTACGAGCAGTACTTC	CASSLGGTGYEQYF
TRBV7-9	TRBD2	TRBJ2-1	15	TGTGCCAGCAGCCCTACTAGCGGGAGCTACAATGAGCAGTTCTTC	CASSPTSGSYNEQFF
TRBV7-9	NA	TRBJ1-1	13	TGTGCCAGCAGCCAACAGGGTTTCACTGAAGCTTTCTTT	CASSQQGFTEAFF
TRBV15	TRBD2	TRBJ2-1	16	TGTGCCACCAGCAGAGATGTGGGGACTATAGGGAATGAGCAGTTCTTC	CATSRDVGTIGNEQFF
TRBV6-1	TRBD2	TRBJ2-3	17	TGTGCCAGCAGTGATCTGGGCCGGGGGGGGCGCACAGATACGCAGTATTTT	CASSDLGRGGRTDTQYF
TRBV2	NA	TRBJ2-7	16	TGTGCCAGCAGTGAAGCGCTTCTGGACTATCCCTACGAGCAGTACTTC	CASSEALLDYPYEQYF
TRBV3-1/TRBV3-2	NA	TRBJ1-4	15	TGTGCCAGCAGCCAAACTTGGAGGGGCGATGAAAAACTGTTCTTT	CASSQTWRGDEKLFF
TRBV24-1	NA	TRBJ2-1	16	TGTGCCACCAGTGATCCAAGGACAGTTTCTATCGATGAGCAGTTCTTC	CATSDPRTVSIDEQFF
TRBV19	TRBD2	TRBJ2-3	14	TGTGCCAGTAGTAGACGACTAGCGTCAGATACGCAGTATTTT	CASSRRLASDTQYF